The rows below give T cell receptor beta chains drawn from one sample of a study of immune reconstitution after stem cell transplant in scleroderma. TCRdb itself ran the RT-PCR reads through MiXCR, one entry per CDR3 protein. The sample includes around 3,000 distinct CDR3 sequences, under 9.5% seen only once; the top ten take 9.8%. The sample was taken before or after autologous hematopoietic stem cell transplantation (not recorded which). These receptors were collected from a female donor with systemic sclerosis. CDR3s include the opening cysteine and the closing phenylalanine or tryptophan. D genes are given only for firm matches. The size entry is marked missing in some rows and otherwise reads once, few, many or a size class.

CDR3nt: TGCGCCAGCAGCTTGGGACAGGTCACCACAGATACGCAGTATTTT
CDR3aa: CASSLGQVTTDTQYF
abundance: medium-sized
v_gene: TRBV5-1
d_gene: -
j_gene: TRBJ2-3

CDR3nt: TGTGCCATCATGTTTGGGGACAGGACCGCCGGGGAGCTGTTTTTT
CDR3aa: CAIMFGDRTAGELFF
abundance: few
v_gene: TRBV10-3
d_gene: TRBD1
j_gene: TRBJ2-2

CDR3nt: TGTGCCACCAGCCCCGAAGGGGGGCGCCAAGAGACCCAGTACTTC
CDR3aa: CATSPEGGRQETQYF
abundance: medium-sized
v_gene: TRBV15
d_gene: -
j_gene: TRBJ2-5

CDR3nt: TGTGCCAGCAGTTTATTGGGGGACAGGGTCTACGAGCAGTACTTC
CDR3aa: CASSLLGDRVYEQYF
abundance: few
v_gene: TRBV27
d_gene: TRBD1
j_gene: TRBJ2-7

CDR3nt: TGTGCCAGCACCACGGACGGGGGGGCTAGCACAGATACGCAGTATTTT
CDR3aa: CASTTDGGASTDTQYF
abundance: medium-sized
v_gene: TRBV5-6
d_gene: TRBD2
j_gene: TRBJ2-3

CDR3nt: TGTGCCAGCAGCTTAGTTCGGGGGTGGTCTGAAGCTTTCTTT
CDR3aa: CASSLVRGWSEAFF
abundance: medium-sized
v_gene: TRBV11-2
d_gene: -
j_gene: TRBJ1-1

CDR3nt: TGTGCCAGCAGACAACAATTCAGTTTCGGGACAGATACGCAGTATTTT
CDR3aa: CASRQQFSFGTDTQYF
abundance: medium-sized
v_gene: TRBV6-5
d_gene: -
j_gene: TRBJ2-3

CDR3nt: TGCAGCGTTGCCTTAGGGGGACAGGGGAGGAGCACCGGGGAGCTGTTTTTT
CDR3aa: CSVALGGQGRSTGELFF
abundance: -
v_gene: TRBV29-1
d_gene: TRBD1
j_gene: TRBJ2-2

CDR3nt: TGTGCCAGCCTGAGCGGGGGCGTGGGTTCACCCCTCCACTTT
CDR3aa: CASLSGGVGSPLHF
abundance: medium-sized
v_gene: TRBV6-1
d_gene: -
j_gene: TRBJ1-6

CDR3nt: TGCAGTGCCAACAGTATCTCTAACTATGGCTACACCTTC
CDR3aa: CSANSISNYGYTF
abundance: -
v_gene: TRBV20-1
d_gene: -
j_gene: TRBJ1-2

CDR3nt: TGTGCCAGCAGTTTAGTCCTCCCAGGGGTTTACACTGAAGCTTTCTTT
CDR3aa: CASSLVLPGVYTEAFF
abundance: -
v_gene: TRBV27
d_gene: -
j_gene: TRBJ1-1

CDR3nt: TGTGCCAGCAGTGAAGGTTCGGGGACAGGGGGCAACGAGCAGTACTTC
CDR3aa: CASSEGSGTGGNEQYF
abundance: medium-sized
v_gene: TRBV2
d_gene: TRBD1
j_gene: TRBJ2-7

CDR3nt: TGTGCCAGCAGATACAGGGATGCCACTGAAGCTTTCTTT
CDR3aa: CASRYRDATEAFF
abundance: large
v_gene: TRBV6-1
d_gene: -
j_gene: TRBJ1-1

CDR3nt: TGTGCCAGCAGTTTTTTCGCAGGGAACACCGGGGAGCTGTTTTTT
CDR3aa: CASSFFAGNTGELFF
abundance: few
v_gene: TRBV12-3/TRBV12-4
d_gene: -
j_gene: TRBJ2-2

CDR3nt: TGTGCCAGCAGCAAAGTCGGCAGGGGCGGCTATGGCTACACCTTC
CDR3aa: CASSKVGRGGYGYTF
abundance: large
v_gene: TRBV21-1
d_gene: -
j_gene: TRBJ1-2

CDR3nt: TGCGCCAGCAGCTTGTACGGGAACGACGAGCAGTACTTC
CDR3aa: CASSLYGNDEQYF
abundance: medium-sized
v_gene: TRBV5-1
d_gene: -
j_gene: TRBJ2-7

CDR3nt: TGTGCCAGCAGTGAACACTCTGGGGCCAACGTCCTGACTTTC
CDR3aa: CASSEHSGANVLTF
abundance: medium-sized
v_gene: TRBV6-1
d_gene: -
j_gene: TRBJ2-6

CDR3nt: TGCGCCAGCAGCTTGGCTAGACAGGGGTCAGATACGCAGTATTTT
CDR3aa: CASSLARQGSDTQYF
abundance: -
v_gene: TRBV5-1
d_gene: TRBD1
j_gene: TRBJ2-3

CDR3nt: TGCAGTGTTGGGCGTAGCACTTCCTACGAGCAGTACTTC
CDR3aa: CSVGRSTSYEQYF
abundance: medium-sized
v_gene: TRBV20-1
d_gene: -
j_gene: TRBJ2-7

CDR3nt: TGCGCCAGCAGTTCCCCGGGACGGCAAGAGACCCAGTACTTC
CDR3aa: CASSSPGRQETQYF
abundance: -
v_gene: TRBV5-1
d_gene: -
j_gene: TRBJ2-5

CDR3nt: TGTGCCAGCAGTGATCCGGGGGTCTCCTACGAGCAGTACTTC
CDR3aa: CASSDPGVSYEQYF
abundance: medium-sized
v_gene: TRBV2
d_gene: -
j_gene: TRBJ2-7

CDR3nt: TGCAGTGCTAGAGATCGAAAGGGAACCTACGAGCAGTACTTC
CDR3aa: CSARDRKGTYEQYF
abundance: medium-sized
v_gene: TRBV20-1
d_gene: -
j_gene: TRBJ2-7

CDR3nt: TGCAGCGTTGATGACAGGGGCGTCACAGATACGCAGTATTTT
CDR3aa: CSVDDRGVTDTQYF
abundance: few
v_gene: TRBV29-1
d_gene: TRBD1
j_gene: TRBJ2-3

CDR3nt: TGCAGTGCTAGAGACAGGGAAAGGGGCTACACCTTC
CDR3aa: CSARDRERGYTF
abundance: medium-sized
v_gene: TRBV20-1
d_gene: -
j_gene: TRBJ1-2

CDR3nt: TGTGCCAGCAGCCAAGATCGGGGGAATCAGCCCCAGCATTTT
CDR3aa: CASSQDRGNQPQHF
abundance: -
v_gene: TRBV4-2
d_gene: -
j_gene: TRBJ1-5

CDR3nt: TGTGCCAGCTCGACCGGGGCGGTCTCCTACAATGAGCAGTTCTTC
CDR3aa: CASSTGAVSYNEQFF
abundance: medium-sized
v_gene: TRBV12-3/TRBV12-4
d_gene: -
j_gene: TRBJ2-1

CDR3nt: TGTGCCGGCAGTGAACGGACAGGGGCATCCTACGAGCAGTACTTC
CDR3aa: CAGSERTGASYEQYF
abundance: -
v_gene: TRBV6-1
d_gene: TRBD1
j_gene: TRBJ2-7

CDR3nt: TGTGCCAGCAGCACAATGGGACAATCGAACACTGAAGCTTTCTTT
CDR3aa: CASSTMGQSNTEAFF
abundance: large
v_gene: TRBV7-3
d_gene: -
j_gene: TRBJ1-1

CDR3nt: TGTGCCAGCTCTGACAGGGACTATGGCTACACCTTC
CDR3aa: CASSDRDYGYTF
abundance: -
v_gene: TRBV7-2
d_gene: TRBD1
j_gene: TRBJ1-2

CDR3nt: TGCAGCGTTTTGCAGCACTCCTACAATGAGCAGTTCTTC
CDR3aa: CSVLQHSYNEQFF
abundance: -
v_gene: TRBV29-1
d_gene: -
j_gene: TRBJ2-1

CDR3nt: TGTGCCAGCAGCTCCGTTATAGGCTCTGGAAACACCATATATTTT
CDR3aa: CASSSVIGSGNTIYF
abundance: medium-sized
v_gene: TRBV7-6
d_gene: -
j_gene: TRBJ1-3

CDR3nt: TGTGCCAGCAGTCGAACTACATCGACCTCCTACGAGCAGTACTTC
CDR3aa: CASSRTTSTSYEQYF
abundance: -
v_gene: TRBV6-2/TRBV6-3
d_gene: -
j_gene: TRBJ2-7

CDR3nt: TGCGCCAGCAGCCTCTATGACAGGGCGGAGGAGCAGTACTTC
CDR3aa: CASSLYDRAEEQYF
abundance: -
v_gene: TRBV5-1
d_gene: TRBD1
j_gene: TRBJ2-7

CDR3nt: TGTGCCAGCAGCTTCTTCTCAGGGCGCTACGAGCAGTACTTC
CDR3aa: CASSFFSGRYEQYF
abundance: large
v_gene: TRBV5-6
d_gene: -
j_gene: TRBJ2-7

CDR3nt: TGTGCCAGCAGTGAACTAGCGGGGGGCTTCACCGGGGAGCTGTTTTTT
CDR3aa: CASSELAGGFTGELFF
abundance: medium-sized
v_gene: TRBV2
d_gene: TRBD2
j_gene: TRBJ2-2

CDR3nt: TGTGCCAGCTCATCTGGCTTTGGACAGGGTAGCAATCAGCCCCAGCATTTT
CDR3aa: CASSSGFGQGSNQPQHF
abundance: medium-sized
v_gene: TRBV18
d_gene: TRBD1
j_gene: TRBJ1-5

CDR3nt: TGCAGTGCTTTGAGGGAGACCCAGTACTTC
CDR3aa: CSALRETQYF
abundance: -
v_gene: TRBV20-1
d_gene: -
j_gene: TRBJ2-5

CDR3nt: TGTGCCAGCAGTTTTAGGGGGCGTACTGAAGCTTTCTTT
CDR3aa: CASSFRGRTEAFF
abundance: -
v_gene: TRBV12-3/TRBV12-4
d_gene: TRBD1
j_gene: TRBJ1-1

CDR3nt: TGTGCCAGCAGTTTAGGGCAAGGGGGCCACAATGAGCAGTTCTTC
CDR3aa: CASSLGQGGHNEQFF
abundance: medium-sized
v_gene: TRBV12-3/TRBV12-4
d_gene: TRBD1
j_gene: TRBJ2-1

CDR3nt: TGTGCCACCAGCAGAGAGGGTCTAGGACTACTGGGTGAGCAGTTCTTC
CDR3aa: CATSREGLGLLGEQFF
abundance: once
v_gene: TRBV15
d_gene: -
j_gene: TRBJ2-1

CDR3nt: TGTGCCAGCAGTCTAAGCCCCGCTAGCGGGGGGGGTCTGTACTTC
CDR3aa: CASSLSPASGGGLYF
abundance: medium-sized
v_gene: TRBV2
d_gene: TRBD2
j_gene: TRBJ2-5

CDR3nt: TGCGCCAGCAGCTTCGGGCCCCTCTATGGCTACACCTTC
CDR3aa: CASSFGPLYGYTF
abundance: -
v_gene: TRBV5-1
d_gene: -
j_gene: TRBJ1-2

CDR3nt: TGCGCCCCCACCCGGACATTACGACCCCAGCATTTT
CDR3aa: CAPTRTLRPQHF
abundance: large
v_gene: TRBV23-1
d_gene: -
j_gene: TRBJ1-5

CDR3nt: TGCAGTGCTAGCAGGGACCCCCGACGCTCCTACGAGCAGTACTTC
CDR3aa: CSASRDPRRSYEQYF
abundance: medium-sized
v_gene: TRBV20-1
d_gene: -
j_gene: TRBJ2-7

CDR3nt: TGCAGTGCTAGGCCCCAGAGAAATTCACCCCTCCACTTT
CDR3aa: CSARPQRNSPLHF
abundance: medium-sized
v_gene: TRBV20-1
d_gene: -
j_gene: TRBJ1-6

CDR3nt: TGCGCCAGCAGCTTGGCGGGACCAACTAATGAAAAACTGTTTTTT
CDR3aa: CASSLAGPTNEKLFF
abundance: -
v_gene: TRBV5-1
d_gene: -
j_gene: TRBJ1-4

CDR3nt: TGTGCCAGCAGTCCTCAGGGAGGGAGCACAGATACGCAGTATTTT
CDR3aa: CASSPQGGSTDTQYF
abundance: medium-sized
v_gene: TRBV12-3/TRBV12-4
d_gene: TRBD2
j_gene: TRBJ2-3

CDR3nt: TGCAGTGCTAGAGACGTGGGGCCCTCCTACAATGAGCAGTTCTTC
CDR3aa: CSARDVGPSYNEQFF
abundance: medium-sized
v_gene: TRBV20-1
d_gene: -
j_gene: TRBJ2-1

CDR3nt: TGCAGTGCTAGAGATTATCAGGGGCTTTTGAACACTGAAGCTTTCTTT
CDR3aa: CSARDYQGLLNTEAFF
abundance: -
v_gene: TRBV20-1
d_gene: -
j_gene: TRBJ1-1

CDR3nt: TGTGCCACACACAGGGAGGTGGAGACCCAGTACTTC
CDR3aa: CATHREVETQYF
abundance: medium-sized
v_gene: TRBV2
d_gene: -
j_gene: TRBJ2-5